This T cell receptor (beta chain) was sequenced for a study of CD8+CD57+ T cells in acquired aplastic anemia. About the research overall: Across the sorted CD4+ and CD8+ cells, DNA amounts averaged around 3.2 ug.

The template used for profiling TCR beta VDJ and CDR3 was genomic DNA. TCRdb itself ran the reads through MiXCR, one entry per CDR3 protein. The sample shows roughly 250,000 distinct CDR3 sequences, about 80% of them seen only once. Notes on the study in general: The CD8+ Simpson's diversity of patients and controls was not significantly different.

Germline V CDR1 and CDR2: SGHKS, YYEKEE (reference sequence). Trimming cost V 5 bases and J 1 base; bases outside gene matches: 18. This CDR3 is built from 18 residues. Patients chosen for sequencing had shown CD8+CD57+ cell expansion by flow cytometry. Patients were treatment-naive when blood was sampled. Comment on this clonotype: The antigen remains undetermined.

This chain joins TRBV5-5 and TRBJ2-7; 7 bases are shared with TRBD1. Sample: sorted CD4+, CD8+, or CD8+CD57+ T cells (not recorded which) from PBMCs. The receptor comes from a human donor with aplastic anemia. The CDR3 is CASRSEDNGTALSYEQYV. CDR3 nucleotides: TGTGCCAGCAGATCAGAGGACAACGGGACAGCCCTTTCCTACGAGCAGTACGTC.